Below are 11 T cell receptor beta chains sequenced from a single sample in a study of blood T cell repertoires in COVID-19. TCRdb's copy holds only in-frame clones and misses some; the assay was immunoSEQ multiplex PCR. The repertoire holds 160,000 or so clones, with roughly 80% as singletons. Sequences were obtained from peripheral blood. All receptors derive from a woman at least 80 years old with acute or convalescent COVID-19.

The chain combines TRBV24-1 with TRBJ2-1; 12 bases map to TRBD2. J lost 5 bases, V lost 4 bases, and 2 bases had no gene match. The germline gives CDR1 KGHDR, CDR2 SFDVKD. The CDR3 is 15 residues long. Written as DNA, the CDR3 is TGTGCCACCAGTGAGTGGACTAGCGGGAACAATGAGCAGTTCTTC. The encoded protein is CATSEWTSGNNEQFF.

This chain uses TRBV24-1 with TRBJ2-2, with a tentative D call TRBD2 (7 bases). Trimming stripped 3 bases from V and 0 bases from J, with 22 bases between. Germline assignment: CDR1 KGHDR and CDR2 SFDVKD. CDR3 size: 20 residues. The CDR3 DNA follows: TGTGCCACCAGTGATCCGTCCAGAGGGGGGGGCTCCGCGAACACCGGGGAGCTGTTTTTT. Its protein product is CATSDPSRGGGSANTGELFF.

The rearrangement links TRBV6-5 to TRBJ2-7; 11 positions agree with TRBD2. The germline V gene has CDR1 MNHEY and CDR2 SVGAGI. The junction had 6 bases not matched to a gene; V was cut back by 6 bases and J by 2 bases. The CDR3 is 15 amino acids. Written as DNA, the CDR3 is TGTGCCAGCAGCCTGGGACTAGCGGCGACCTACGAGCAGTACTTC. Encoded protein: CASSLGLAATYEQYF.

The V and J genes are TRBV27 and TRBJ1-6; 9 bases are shared with TRBD1. CDR1 MNHEY and CDR2 SMNVEV come from the germline V gene (reference sequence). J lost 7 bases, V lost 5 bases, and 3 bases had no gene match. The CDR3 length is 14 residues. In DNA, the CDR3 is TGTGCCAGCAGTACCGGGACAGGGAATTCACCCCTCCACTTT. Translating gives CASSTGTGNSPLHF.

This chain links TRBV11-2 with TRBJ2-5, with D tentatively TRBD1 (6 bases). This CDR3 spans 15 amino acids. V lost 0 bases to trimming and J lost 5 bases, with 13 bases between them. The V gene's germline CDR1 is SGHAT and CDR2 FQNNGV. DNA of the CDR3: TGTGCCAGCAGCTTAGATCCAACAGGGCGGGAGACCCAGTACTTC. Amino acids: CASSLDPTGRETQYF.

This clone was seen only a few times. The chain carries TRBV7-2 and TRBJ1-2; 8 nucleotides agree with TRBD1. Per germline, CDR1 SGHTA and CDR2 FQGNSA. The V and J ends lost 3 bases and 8 bases, in that order; junction bases with no gene match: 8. There are 14 residues in the CDR3. Here the CDR3 DNA reads TGTGCCAGCAGCTTGCAACTGCGGGACAGGGGCTACACCTTC. Translating it yields CASSLQLRDRGYTF.

CDR3 coding DNA: TGTGCCAGCAGCAATTGGACAGGGCGTCCCGAGCAGTACTTC. Translation: CASSNWTGRPEQYF. The rearrangement links TRBV11-2 to TRBJ2-7; 8 nucleotides line up with TRBD1. The CDR3 length is 14 residues. J gave up 6 bases and V 5 bases, and 9 bases lay outside the gene matches. Germline loops: CDR1 SGHAT, CDR2 FQNNGV.

The chain uses TRBV29-1 and TRBJ2-1; perhaps TRBD1 as D (5 bases). Trimming removed 1 base from V and 5 bases from J, with 24 bases in between. Germline V gene sequence: CDR1 SQVTM, CDR2 ANQGSEA. The CDR3 extends over 18 amino acids. The DNA of the CDR3 is TGCAGCGTTGAAGGGGCCCAAACCAACGATCCAGGGCACAATGAGCAGTTCTTC. Translated: CSVEGAQTNDPGHNEQFF.

The gene calls are TRBV28 and TRBJ2-7; TRBD2 matches at 7 bases. This CDR3 is built from 14 residues. With V trimmed by 1 base and J by 2 bases, 2 bases remained unmatched. Germline V gene lookup returns CDR1 MDHEN and CDR2 SYDVKM. CDR3 in amino acids: CASSLSGGAYEQYF. CDR3 in DNA: TGTGCCAGCAGTTTATCGGGGGGAGCCTACGAGCAGTACTTC. Full variable domain (rest looked up from reference TRBV28 and TRBJ2-7): DVKVTQSSRYLVKRTGEKVFLECVQDMDHENMFWYRQDPGLGLRLIYFSYDVKMKEKGDIPEGYSVSREKKERFSLILESASTNQTSMYLCASSLSGGAYEQYFGPGTRLTVT.

Only one count was recorded for this clone. The CDR3 region is CASSQGGQGHQPQHF. Written as DNA, the CDR3 is TGTGCCAGCAGCCAAGGGGGTCAGGGGCATCAGCCCCAGCATTTT. The chain recombines TRBV3-1 (or the pseudogene TRBV3-2) with TRBJ1-5; a possible D gene is TRBD1 (6 bases). The V gene's germline CDR1 is LGHDT and CDR2 YNNKEL (reference sequence). The CDR3 is made up of 15 amino acids. Trimming removed 1 base from V and 5 bases from J, with 12 bases in between.

The chain has TRBV6-6 and TRBJ1-3; perhaps TRBD1 as D (6 bases). The CDR3 runs 14 residues. Per germline, CDR1 MNHNY and CDR2 SVGAGI (reference sequence). Trimming left V 0 bases short and J 4 bases short, with 7 bases between. For the CDR3, the DNA is TGTGCCAGCAGTTACTCGCAGGGGGGAAACACCATATATTTT. Its translation: CASSYSQGGNTIYF.